These 20 T cell receptor beta chains were sequenced from one sample in a study of T cells expressing NK-cell markers. TCRdb derives one entry per CDR3 protein from the 5' RACE reads, leaving out DNA. The table lists about 260,000 distinct CDR3 sequences. Input material: blood T cells: a sorted CD56 or NKG2C T cell subset, CD4+ or CD8+ T cells, or bulk PBMC T cells (not recorded which). The receptors stem from a man between 18 and 29 years old in good health.

The chain recombines TRBV7-2 with TRBJ1-5; the TRBD1 assignment by TCRdb is unverifiable without DNA. Germline values: CDR1 SGHTA, CDR2 FQGNSA. CDR3 length: 14 residues. CDR3 sequence reads: CASSRGRSNQPQHF. The whole variable domain, remainder taken from reference TRBV7-2 and TRBJ1-5, is GAGVSQSPSNKVTEKGKDVELRCDPISGHTALYWYRQSLGQGLEFLIYFQGNSAPDKSGLPSDRFSAERTGGSVSTLTIQRTQQEDSAVYLCASSRGRSNQPQHFGDGTRLSIL.

The gene calls are TRBV27 and TRBJ2-2; the TRBD2 assignment by TCRdb is unverifiable without DNA. This CDR3 is built from 15 residues. Germline CDR1 MNHEY, CDR2 SMNVEV (reference sequence). This CDR3 reads CASSSGPQGTGELFF.

This rearrangement joins TRBV7-2 to TRBJ2-2; with no DNA, the TCRdb D assignment of TRBD2 cannot be verified. The CDR3 contains 16 residues. CDR1 SGHTA and CDR2 FQGNSA come from the germline V gene. The CDR3 region is CASRHTGRRLTGELFF.

The chain is built from TRBV19 and TRBJ1-1. The CDR3 runs 12 residues. Germline V lookup: CDR1 LNHDA, CDR2 SQIVND (reference sequence). Here the CDR3 reads CASSSLKPEAFF.

The CDR3 spells CASSPVADPKIPVYF. The chain recombines TRBV18 with TRBJ2-7; TCRdb picks TRBD1, but there is no DNA to check that call. CDR1 and CDR2 (germline): KGHSH, LQKENI. This CDR3 has 15 amino acids.

The J gene is TRBJ2-6, the V gene TRBV24-1; the D gene TCRdb calls, TRBD1, cannot be checked with no DNA. This CDR3 has 18 residues. Germline V gene data show CDR1 as KGHDR and CDR2 as SFDVKD. The CDR3 here is CATSGGKGARLGANVLTF.

The chain is built from TRBV6-2 or TRBV6-3 and TRBJ2-7; the D gene TCRdb calls, TRBD1, cannot be checked with no DNA. Germline assignment: CDR1 MNHEY and CDR2 SVGEGT. This CDR3 region has 15 residues. The CDR3 here is CASSRAGSPTYEQYF.

J is TRBJ2-6 and V is TRBV3-1. Germline CDR1 is LGHDT and CDR2 is YNNKEL (reference sequence). CDR3 length: 14 amino acids. The CDR3 reads CASSQDAEANVLTF.

The rearrangement joins TRBV10-3 to TRBJ2-7; there is no DNA to check the TCRdb D call of TRBD2. This CDR3 region has 14 residues. Germline V lookup: CDR1 ENHRY, CDR2 SYGVKD. The CDR3 loop reads CAISASSGGYEQYF.

This rearrangement joins TRBV29-1 to TRBJ2-1; lacking DNA, the TRBD1 call made by TCRdb goes unchecked. The CDR3 has 12 amino acids. Germline CDR1 and CDR2: SQVTM and ANQGSEA. This chain's CDR3 is CSVDRTHNEQFF.

The chain combines TRBV15 with TRBJ2-1; TCRdb reports TRBD2, a call that lacks DNA to check it against. The V gene's germline CDR1 is LNHNV and CDR2 YYDKDF (reference sequence). This CDR3 spans 16 amino acids. CDR3 residues: CATSRALAASYNEQFF.

The J gene is TRBJ1-1, the V gene TRBV9; as DNA is missing, the TRBD1 call by TCRdb cannot be tested. Germline loops: CDR1 SGDLS, CDR2 YYNGEE. CDR3 length equals 14 residues. The CDR3 loop reads CASSFTRTDTEAFF.

CDR3 amino acids: CASSFTLDTGELFF. The genes are TRBV5-1 and TRBJ2-2. Looked up from germline, CDR1 is SGHRS and CDR2 is YFSETQ. CDR3 length: 14 amino acids.

The J gene is TRBJ2-3, the V gene TRBV5-6; the D gene TCRdb calls, TRBD2, cannot be checked with no DNA. This CDR3 has 12 residues. Germline V gives CDR1 SGHDT, CDR2 YYEEEE. CDR3 sequence reads: CASIGRGDTQYF.

This chain joins TRBV20-1 and TRBJ2-4; TCRdb calls TRBD1, which cannot be checked without DNA. The CDR3 contains 12 residues. Per germline, CDR1 DFQATT and CDR2 SNEGSKA (reference sequence). CDR3 region: CSARDLQGTQYF.

J is TRBJ2-1 and V is TRBV11-2; with no DNA, the TCRdb D assignment of TRBD1 cannot be verified. The CDR3 is made up of 16 amino acids. Germline lookup yields CDR1 SGHAT and CDR2 FQNNGV. The CDR3 sequence is CASSPDGRGSYNEQFF.

The chain couples TRBV29-1 to TRBJ1-1; TCRdb calls TRBD1, which cannot be checked without DNA. Germline V lookup: CDR1 SQVTM, CDR2 ANQGSEA. The CDR3 is 15 residues long. The CDR3 sequence is CSVRLAQGADREAFF.

The chain links TRBV4-2 to TRBJ2-1; TCRdb indicates TRBD2, and absent DNA this call remains unverified. The CDR3 runs to 16 residues. Germline V gives CDR1 LGHNA, CDR2 YNFKEQ. The CDR3 is CASSHSLPSGYNEQFF.

V is TRBV12-3 or TRBV12-4 and J is TRBJ2-5. The CDR3 sequence is 13 residues long. This CDR3 reads CASSLVAEETQYF.

V is TRBV12-3 or TRBV12-4 and J is TRBJ1-3. The CDR3 sequence is 15 residues long. The CDR3 is CASSFGELAGNTIYF.